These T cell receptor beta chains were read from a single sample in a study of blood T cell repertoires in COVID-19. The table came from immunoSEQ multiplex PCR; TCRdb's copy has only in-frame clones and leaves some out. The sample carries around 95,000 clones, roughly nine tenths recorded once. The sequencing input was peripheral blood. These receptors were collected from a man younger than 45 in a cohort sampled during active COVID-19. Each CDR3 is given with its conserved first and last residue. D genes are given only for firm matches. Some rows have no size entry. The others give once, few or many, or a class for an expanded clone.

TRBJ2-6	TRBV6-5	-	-	TGTGCCAGCAGTACCGACAGATCTGGGGCCAACGTCCTGACTTTC	CASSTDRSGANVLTF
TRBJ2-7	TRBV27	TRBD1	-	TGTGCCAGCAGTTACGGACAGGGATCCTACGAGCAGTACTTC	CASSYGQGSYEQYF
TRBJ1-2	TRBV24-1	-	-	TGTGCCACCAGTGACCCAGGGGATGGTGGCTACACCTTC	CATSDPGDGGYTF
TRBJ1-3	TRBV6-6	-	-	TGTGCCAGCAGCCGAGGACAGAGCCACCCCTCTGGAAACACCATATATTTT	CASSRGQSHPSGNTIYF
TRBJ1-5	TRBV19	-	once	TGTGCCAGTAGTATCGGGGGGACGGTGGGCAATCAGCCCCAGCATTTT	CASSIGGTVGNQPQHF
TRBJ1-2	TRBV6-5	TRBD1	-	TGTGCCAGCAGGAGACAGGGAGGAGCGTGGGATGGCTACACCTTC	CASRRQGGAWDGYTF
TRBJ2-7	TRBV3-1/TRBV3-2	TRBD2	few	TGTGCCAGCAGCCAAGCTAGCGGGGGGGCGAGGCCCTACGAGCAGTACTTC	CASSQASGGARPYEQYF
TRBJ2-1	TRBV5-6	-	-	TGTGCCAGCAGCTTAACTGCGGTGAGTGAGCAGTTCTTC	CASSLTAVSEQFF
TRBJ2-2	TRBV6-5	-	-	TGTGCCAGCAGTTACACAAGTTCTCTAGGCGGGGAGCTGTTTTTT	CASSYTSSLGGELFF
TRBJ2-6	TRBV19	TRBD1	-	TGTGCCAGTAGTGCCGGGACAGGGGCCCGAGGGGCCAACGTCCTGACTTTC	CASSAGTGARGANVLTF
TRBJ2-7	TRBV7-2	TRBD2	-	TGTGCCAGCAGCCTATCCCGGACTAGCGAATCCCACGAGCAGTACTTC	CASSLSRTSESHEQYF
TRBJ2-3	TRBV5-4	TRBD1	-	TGTGCCAGCAGCCCCGGGACAGCGAGAAGTACAGATACGCAGTATTTT	CASSPGTARSTDTQYF
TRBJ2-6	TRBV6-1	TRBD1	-	TGTGCCAGCAGTGATGGGACAGCAGCTGGGGCCAACGTCCTGACTTTC	CASSDGTAAGANVLTF
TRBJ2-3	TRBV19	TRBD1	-	TGTGCCAGTAGGGGTAGGGACAGGGGCTTCACAGATACGCAGTATTTT	CASRGRDRGFTDTQYF
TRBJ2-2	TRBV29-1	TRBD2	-	TGCAGCGTTGAGGGGCTTGCGGGGGGGAACACCGGGGAGCTGTTTTTT	CSVEGLAGGNTGELFF
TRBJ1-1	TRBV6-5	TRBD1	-	TGTGCCAGCAGCGGACAGGGGGGCGACACTGAAGCTTTCTTT	CASSGQGGDTEAFF
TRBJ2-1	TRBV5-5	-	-	TGTGCCAGCACCCACCAAACAGGACCGGTCTCCTACAATGAGCAGTTCTTC	CASTHQTGPVSYNEQFF
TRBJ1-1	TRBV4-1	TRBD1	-	TGCGCCAGCAGCCGCCCTGACAGGGAGGTCACTGAAGCTTTCTTT	CASSRPDREVTEAFF
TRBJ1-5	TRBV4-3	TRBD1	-	TGCGCCAGCAGCCATGGGAGACAGGGCGCGGAGCCCCAGCATTTT	CASSHGRQGAEPQHF
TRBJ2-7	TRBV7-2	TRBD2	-	TGTGCCAGCAGCTTAGGCGGGGGGACCCAATACGAGCAGTACTTC	CASSLGGGTQYEQYF
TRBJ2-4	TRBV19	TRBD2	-	TGTGCCAGTAGTGCCCTAGCGGGGGGGCTCAGAAACATTCAGTACTTC	CASSALAGGLRNIQYF
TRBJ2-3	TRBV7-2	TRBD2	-	TGTGCCAGCAGCTTAGCGGGACTAGCGAGCACAGATACGCAGTATTTT	CASSLAGLASTDTQYF
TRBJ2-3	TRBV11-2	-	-	TGTGCCAGCAGCTTAGGGCCGAGCACAGATACGCAGTATTTT	CASSLGPSTDTQYF
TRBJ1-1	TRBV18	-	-	TGTGCCAGCTCACCGGATCAGGGTTGGACTGAAGCTTTCTTT	CASSPDQGWTEAFF
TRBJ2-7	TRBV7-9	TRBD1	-	TGTGCCAGCAGCTTCGGACAGGGAGCGACCTACGAGCAGTACTTC	CASSFGQGATYEQYF
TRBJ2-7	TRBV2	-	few	TGTGCCAGCAGGGGGCCGGTTATCTCCTACGAGCAGTACTTC	CASRGPVISYEQYF
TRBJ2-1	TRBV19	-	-	TGTGCCAGTAGGGGATTAGCGGATCCCTACAATGAGCAGTTCTTC	CASRGLADPYNEQFF
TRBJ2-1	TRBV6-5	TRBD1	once	TGTGCCAGCGACCCGGGACAGGGACTATACAATGAGCAGTTCTTC	CASDPGQGLYNEQFF
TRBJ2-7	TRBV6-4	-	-	TGTGCCAGCAGTGACCCTCCCGGGGGAGCTGCCTCCTACGAGCAGTACTTC	CASSDPPGGAASYEQYF
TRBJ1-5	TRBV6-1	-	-	TGTGCCAGCAGTGAGATCGGGACAACTCAGCCCCAGCATTTT	CASSEIGTTQPQHF
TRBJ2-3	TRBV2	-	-	TGTGCCAGCAGTGAAGCTCGCGCATCAGGCCCGTATTTT	CASSEARASGPYF
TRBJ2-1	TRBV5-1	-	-	TGCGCCAGCAGCTTGGGCGGGGTGAGCTCCTACAATGAGCAGTTCTTC	CASSLGGVSSYNEQFF
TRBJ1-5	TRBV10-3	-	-	TGTGCCATCAGTGAGTCGGCAGGGGAGCAGCCCCAGCATTTT	CAISESAGEQPQHF
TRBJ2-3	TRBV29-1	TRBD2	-	TGCAGCGTCGGCGCTAGCGGGGGTGGAAATACGCAGTATTTT	CSVGASGGGNTQYF
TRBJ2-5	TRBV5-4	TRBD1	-	TGTGCCAGCAGCCATAGGGGACAGCAAGAGACCCAGTACTTC	CASSHRGQQETQYF
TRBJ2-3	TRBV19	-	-	TGTGCCAGTAGTATCCGGCGCGGGGGCACAGATACGCAGTATTTT	CASSIRRGGTDTQYF
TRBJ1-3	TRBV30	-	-	TGTGCCTGGAGTAGGAGCTCTGGAAACACCATATATTTT	CAWSRSSGNTIYF
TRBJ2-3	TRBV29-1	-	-	TGCAGCGTTGTCGGGGGGCCTACTAGCACAGATACGCAGTATTTT	CSVVGGPTSTDTQYF
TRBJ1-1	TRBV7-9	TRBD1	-	TGTGCCAGCAGCTTGAGACAGGGACTAGGGGTGAACACTGAAGCTTTCTTT	CASSLRQGLGVNTEAFF
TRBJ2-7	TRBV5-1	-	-	TGCGCCAGCAGCCGACAGGCCGGCTCCTACGAGCAGTACTTC	CASSRQAGSYEQYF
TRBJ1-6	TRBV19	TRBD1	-	TGTGCCAGTAGTCCCGGACAGGGCTATTCACCCCTCCACTTT	CASSPGQGYSPLHF
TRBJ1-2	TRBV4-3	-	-	TGCGCCAGCAGCCAAGATCCGGCAGGGACTGACTATGGCTACACCTTC	CASSQDPAGTDYGYTF
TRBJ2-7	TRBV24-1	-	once	TGTGCCACCAGTGATACAGGGCTCTACGAGCAGTACTTC	CATSDTGLYEQYF
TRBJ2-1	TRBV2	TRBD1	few	TGTGCCAGCAGTACCTTTAGAGGGGGCAGGGACAATGAGCAGTTCTTC	CASSTFRGGRDNEQFF
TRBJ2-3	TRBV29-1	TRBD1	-	TGCAGCGTTGGACAGGGGGCCCGCACAGATACGCAGTATTTT	CSVGQGARTDTQYF
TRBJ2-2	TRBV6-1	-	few	TGTGCCAGCAGTGAAATAGGGGGAACCGGGGAGCTGTTTTTT	CASSEIGGTGELFF
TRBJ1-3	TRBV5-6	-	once	TGTGCCAGCAGCCTATCATTAGGGGGAACGGGCGGAAACACCATATATTTT	CASSLSLGGTGGNTIYF
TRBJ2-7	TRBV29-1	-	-	TGCAGCGTTGAAGGGGGGGAGGTCTACGAGCAGTACTTC	CSVEGGEVYEQYF
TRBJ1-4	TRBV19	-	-	TGTGCCAGTAGTATGGGCGGGTCTAATGAAAAACTGTTTTTT	CASSMGGSNEKLFF
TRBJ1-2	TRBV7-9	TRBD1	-	TGTGCCAGCAGCTTAGGACAGGGAGATGGCTACACCTTC	CASSLGQGDGYTF
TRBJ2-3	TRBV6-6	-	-	TGTGCCAGCAGCTCAGATGTGGGGGCGAATACGCAGTATTTT	CASSSDVGANTQYF
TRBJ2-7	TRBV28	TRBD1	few	TGTGCCAGCAGTCGGCCGGGACAGGGCGCCTACGAGCAGTACTTC	CASSRPGQGAYEQYF
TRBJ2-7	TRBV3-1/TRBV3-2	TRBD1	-	TGTGCCAGCAGCGCGCTGGGACAGATCACCTACGAGCAGTACTTC	CASSALGQITYEQYF
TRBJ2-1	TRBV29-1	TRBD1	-	TGCAGCGTTGCGACAGGGTATGAGCAGTTCTTC	CSVATGYEQFF
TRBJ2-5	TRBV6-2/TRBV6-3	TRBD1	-	TGTGCCAGCAGTACATCCCGACAGGGGCCCCCCGGCCAGTACTTC	CASSTSRQGPPGQYF
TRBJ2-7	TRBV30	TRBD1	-	TGTGCCTGGAGCCGGAACAGGGGAAGGACGTACGAGCAGTACTTC	CAWSRNRGRTYEQYF
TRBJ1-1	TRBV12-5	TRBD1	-	TGTGCTAGTGGCCAAGACAGGGTTGACACTGAAGCTTTCTTT	CASGQDRVDTEAFF
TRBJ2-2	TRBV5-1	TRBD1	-	TGCGCCAGCAGTCCGGGACAGGGGTTGAAGGCCGGGGAGCTGTTTTTT	CASSPGQGLKAGELFF
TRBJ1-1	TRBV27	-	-	TGTGCCCCCGAGAAGGGGTCAGGGGCCATGAACACTGAAGCTTTCTTT	CAPEKGSGAMNTEAFF